This TCR beta chain was found in a study of shared clonotypes between healthy human individuals. Donors comprised healthy HIV-negative adults lacking recent acute infections or vaccinations. Germline V gene sequence: CDR1 MDHEN, CDR2 SYDVKM. The CDR3 totals 15 residues. Germline trimming cut 6 bases from V and 3 bases from J; bases unmatched to any gene: 8. Study outcomes and limitations: Sampling involved blood alone; tissue repertoires likely differ.

Template amounts of around 310 ng DNA, approximately 30,000 T cell genomes, were employed in unsorted PBMC replicate PCRs. TCRdb's copy holds only in-frame clones and misses some; the assay was immunoSEQ multiplex PCR. The table lists about 470,000 clones, roughly 80% of them singletons. In the case of this clone: What it binds is unknown.

Sequenced input: PBMCs. The TCR was taken from a woman in her thirties or forties in good health. Some clones in this sample may be carry-over from other donors' samples. The rearrangement joins TRBV28 to TRBJ1-1; 9 bases are shared with TRBD1. The CDR3 reads CASSPGTGWYTEAFF. CDR3 DNA: TGTGCCAGCAGCCCTGGGACAGGGTGGTACACTGAAGCTTTCTTT.